These 14 T cell receptor beta chains share one sample of origin, sequenced in a study of T cell changes during pregnancy in multiple sclerosis. Sequencing was performed with immunoSEQ multiplex PCR; in TCRdb, only in-frame clones are kept and a portion is missing. This table holds roughly 80,000 clones, approximately 90% found once. The source material was peripheral blood, sampled before pregnancy. The receptors were gathered from a female donor with multiple sclerosis, enrolled in a pregnancy study.

V is TRBV11-2 and J is TRBJ1-1, with D perhaps matching TRBD1 (6 bases). Germline V lookup: CDR1 SGHAT, CDR2 FQNNGV. The CDR3 contains 14 residues. V lost 7 bases and J 4 bases, leaving 16 bases between the germline ends. For the CDR3, the DNA is TGTGCCAGCACCACGGGAGGGGGTTTCACTGAAGCTTTCTTT. This codes for CASTTGGGFTEAFF.

On this clone: A read error may account for a junction end that differs from germline. This chain connects TRBV7-7 to TRBJ2-7; 14 bases agree with TRBD2. The length of the CDR3 is 14 residues. Per germline, CDR1 SSHAT and CDR2 FNYEAQ (reference sequence). As DNA, the CDR3 is TGTGCTAGCAGCCCCGGGACTAGCGGGGGCGAGCAGTACTTC. Translating gives CASSPGTSGGEQYF. Based on the CDR3 plus reference TRBV7-7 and TRBJ2-7, the full variable domain is GAGVSQSPRYKVTKRGQDVTLRCDPISSHATLYWYQQALGQGPEFLTYFNYEAQPDKSGLPSDRFSAERPEGSISTLTIQRTEQRDSAMYRCASSPGTSGGEQYFGPGTRLTVT.

CDR3 DNA sequence: TGTGCCAGCAGCCTGGACAGGGATCAGCCCCAGCATTTT. It specifies CASSLDRDQPQHF. The chain joins TRBV5-4 to TRBJ1-5; 8 bases match TRBD1. Unmatched junction bases numbered 2, after V lost 4 bases and J lost 5 bases. The V gene's germline CDR1 is SGHNT and CDR2 YYREEE (reference sequence). The CDR3 is 13 amino acids.

The chain employs TRBV9 and TRBJ2-2, with 8 bases fitting TRBD2. Germline CDR1 SGDLS, CDR2 YYNGEE. Trimming cost V 4 bases and J 6 bases; bases outside gene matches: 8. This CDR3 spans 15 amino acids. The CDR3: CASSLQAGASGELFF. Written as DNA, the CDR3 is TGTGCCAGCAGCCTACAAGCGGGAGCCTCCGGGGAGCTGTTTTTT.

The chain combines TRBV7-2 with TRBJ1-3, with a possible D match to TRBD1 (5 bases). The CDR3 is made up of 18 amino acids. The germline CDR1 and CDR2 sequences are SGHTA and FQGNSA. The V gene lost 5 bases and the J gene lost 0 bases, with 20 bases spanning the gap. CDR3 in DNA: TGTGCCAGCAGCAGTAGGGCGCCAGGGCCCAACTCTGGAAACACCATATATTTT. Protein sequence: CASSSRAPGPNSGNTIYF.

The chain employs TRBV4-3 and TRBJ2-7; 9 bases line up with TRBD1. Germline assignment: CDR1 LGHNA and CDR2 YSLEER. Trimming took 0 bases from V and 3 from J; bases not matched to a gene: 12. The length of the CDR3 is 18 residues. Written as DNA, the CDR3 is TGCGCCAGCAGCCAAGATCAAGGTACGGACAGGGGTAACTACGAGCAGTACTTC. Translated: CASSQDQGTDRGNYEQYF.

The chain couples TRBV18 to TRBJ2-1, with a possible D match to TRBD1 (6 bases). The ends were cut back, 0 bases at V and 7 bases at J, with 13 bases in the middle. Germline CDR1 is KGHSH and CDR2 is LQKENI. CDR3 size: 15 residues. In DNA, the CDR3 is TGTGCCAGCTCACCACCCGGCACAGGGAAAAATGAGCAGTTCTTC. Its protein product is CASSPPGTGKNEQFF.

The chain carries TRBV9 and TRBJ2-3; D may be TRBD2 (6 bases). CDR1 is SGDLS, CDR2 YYNGEE, per germline. The CDR3 is made up of 15 amino acids. Trimming took 3 bases from V and 1 from J, leaving 12 bases between them. The CDR3 bases are TGTGCCAGCAGCGCCGGGACTCTTCGCACAGATACGCAGTATTTT. Its translation is CASSAGTLRTDTQYF.

This chain links TRBV29-1 with TRBJ2-7, with no clear D. Trimming removed 3 bases from V and 5 bases from J, with 11 bases in between. This CDR3 region has 12 residues. Germline loops: CDR1 SQVTM, CDR2 ANQGSEA. For the CDR3, the DNA is TGCAGCGTTGATGTTACAGAGAACGAGCAGTACTTC. This sequence encodes CSVDVTENEQYF.

The V and J genes are TRBV27 and TRBJ2-7; perhaps TRBD2 as D (7 bases). With 9 bases removed from V and 0 bases from J, the gap between germline ends came to 24 bases. This CDR3 is 17 amino acids long. The germline V gene encodes CDR1 MNHEY and CDR2 SMNVEV (reference sequence). The DNA for the CDR3 is TGTGCCAGGGCAGGCAGTGGGGGGGCGCAGCCCTCCTACGAGCAGTACTTC. Amino acid sequence: CARAGSGGAQPSYEQYF.

V and J are TRBV25-1 and TRBJ2-3; possible D gene TRBD1, 5 bases. The germline V gene encodes CDR1 MGHDK and CDR2 SYGVNS. CDR3 length: 14 residues. V shed 0 bases and J shed 2 bases, with 6 bases lying between them. CDR3 sequence: CASSEYRATDTQYF. CDR3 bases: TGTGCCAGCAGTGAATACAGGGCCACAGATACGCAGTATTTT.

The chain is built from TRBV6-4 and TRBJ2-3; D is undetermined. Per the germline V gene, CDR1 is MRHNA and CDR2 is SNTAGT. The CDR3 extends over 13 amino acids. With 2 bases removed from V and 4 bases from J, the gap between germline ends came to 7 bases. CDR3 amino acids: CASSDGPADTQYF. CDR3 nucleotide sequence: TGTGCCAGCAGTGACGGTCCAGCAGATACGCAGTATTTT.

The gene calls are TRBV19 and TRBJ2-2; 10 bases line up with TRBD2. Germline V gives CDR1 LNHDA, CDR2 SQIVND (reference sequence). J lost 7 bases, V lost 11 bases, and 16 bases had no gene match. The CDR3 totals 16 residues. The CDR3 bases are TGTGCCTCCCAGGGGCTAGCGGGAGAGTGGGGCGGGGAGCTGTTTTTT. This sequence encodes CASQGLAGEWGGELFF.

The rearrangement links TRBV7-9 to TRBJ2-7; 10 bases map to TRBD1. In germline, CDR1 is SEHNR, CDR2 FQNEAQ (reference sequence). The J segment lost 5 bases and the V segment lost 6 bases, leaving 7 bases of the junction unmatched. This CDR3 has 14 residues. The CDR3 sequence is CASRDRDRGNEQYF. The CDR3, as DNA: TGTGCCAGCAGGGACCGGGACAGGGGCAACGAGCAGTACTTC.